Sequencing of this T cell receptor beta chain was carried out in a study of CD8+ T cells in alopecia areata. Looking at the study overall: Oral tofacitinib (5 to 10 mg twice daily) was administered to treated patients. Tofacitinib exposure lasted 6 to 18 months, followed by 6 months off drug.

The CDR3 is 14 residues long. With 1 base removed from V and 4 bases from J, the gap between germline ends came to 10 bases. From germline, CDR1 is SGHVS and CDR2 FQNEAQ. As part of sample collection, lesional scalp punch biopsies and peripheral blood were taken from alopecia areata patients. Extracted RNA was reverse transcribed into cDNA, the sequencing template. Assay used: immunoSEQ multiplex PCR; TCRdb lists only in-frame clones, some missing. The sample lists 15,000 to 16,000 clones, approximately 54% occurring once. The rearrangement uses TRBV7-8 and TRBJ1-2; D is uncertain. The sequenced sample consisted of skin. The source of this sequence is a human donor with alopecia areata. CDR3 region: CASSLGVGSYGYTF. CDR3 DNA sequence: TGTGCCAGCAGCTTAGGGGTGGGGAGCTATGGCTACACCTTC. Full variable domain (outside the CDR3, taken from reference TRBV7-8 and TRBJ1-2): GAGVSQSPRYKVAKRGQDVALRCDPISGHVSLFWYQQALGQGPEFLTYFQNEAQLDKSGLPSDRFFAERPEGSVSTLKIQRTQQEDSAVYLCASSLGVGSYGYTFGSGTRLTVV.